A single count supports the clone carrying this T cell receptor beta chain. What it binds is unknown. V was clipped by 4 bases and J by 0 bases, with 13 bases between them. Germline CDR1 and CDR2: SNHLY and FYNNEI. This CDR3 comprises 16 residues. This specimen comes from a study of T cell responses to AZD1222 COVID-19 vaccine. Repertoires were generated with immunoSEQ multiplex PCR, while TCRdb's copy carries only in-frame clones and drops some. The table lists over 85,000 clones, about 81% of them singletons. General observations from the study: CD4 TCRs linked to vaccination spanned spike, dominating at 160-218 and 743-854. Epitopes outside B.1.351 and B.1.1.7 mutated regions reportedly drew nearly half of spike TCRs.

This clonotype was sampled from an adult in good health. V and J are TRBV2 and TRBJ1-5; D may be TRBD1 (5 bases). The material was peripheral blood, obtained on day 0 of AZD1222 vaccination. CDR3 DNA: TGTGCCAGCAGTGTAGGGGACCCTTATAGCAATCAGCCCCAGCATTTT. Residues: CASSVGDPYSNQPQHF.